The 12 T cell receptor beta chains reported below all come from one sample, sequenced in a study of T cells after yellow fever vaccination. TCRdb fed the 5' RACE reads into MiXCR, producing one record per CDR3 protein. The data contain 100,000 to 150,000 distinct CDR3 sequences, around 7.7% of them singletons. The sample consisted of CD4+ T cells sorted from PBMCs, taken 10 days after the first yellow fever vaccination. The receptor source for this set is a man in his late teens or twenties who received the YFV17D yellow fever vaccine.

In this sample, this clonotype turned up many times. CDR3 nucleotides: TGCGCCAGCAGGGAGGAGGCGGGGGACTACAATGAGCAGTTCTTC. Its translation: CASREEAGDYNEQFF. V usage is TRBV10-2 and J usage is TRBJ2-1; 7 bases fit TRBD2. V lost 6 bases and J lost 3; bases outside the gene matches: 8. This CDR3 is 15 amino acids long. CDR1 and CDR2 (germline): WSHSY, SAAADI.

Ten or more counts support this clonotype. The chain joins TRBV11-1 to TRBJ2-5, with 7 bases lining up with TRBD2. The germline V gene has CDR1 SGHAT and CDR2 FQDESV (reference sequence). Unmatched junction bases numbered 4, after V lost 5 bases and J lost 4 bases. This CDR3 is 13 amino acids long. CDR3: CASSSGVGETQYF. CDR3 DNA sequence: TGTGCCAGCAGCAGCGGGGTCGGAGAGACCCAGTACTTC.

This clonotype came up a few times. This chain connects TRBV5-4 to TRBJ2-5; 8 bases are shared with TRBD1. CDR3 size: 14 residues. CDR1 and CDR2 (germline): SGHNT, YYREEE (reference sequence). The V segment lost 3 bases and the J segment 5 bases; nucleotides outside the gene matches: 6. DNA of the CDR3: TGTGCCAGCAGCTCAGGGGGCGCGGGGGAGACCCAGTACTTC. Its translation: CASSSGGAGETQYF. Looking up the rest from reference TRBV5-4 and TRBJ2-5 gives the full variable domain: ETGVTQSPTHLIKTRGQQVTLRCSSQSGHNTVSWYQQALGQGPQFIFQYYREEENGRGNFPPRFSGLQFPNYSSELNVNALELDDSALYLCASSSGGAGETQYFGPGTRLLVL.

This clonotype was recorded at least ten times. CDR3 residues: CASSSGLVSVAGELFF. CDR3 DNA sequence: TGTGCCAGCAGCTCTGGACTAGTCTCGGTGGCCGGGGAGCTGTTTTTT. The chain couples TRBV7-8 to TRBJ2-2; 7 nucleotides match TRBD2. This CDR3 region has 16 residues. Germline V lookup: CDR1 SGHVS, CDR2 FQNEAQ. V lost 4 bases to trimming and J lost 6 bases; unmatched junction nucleotides: 11.

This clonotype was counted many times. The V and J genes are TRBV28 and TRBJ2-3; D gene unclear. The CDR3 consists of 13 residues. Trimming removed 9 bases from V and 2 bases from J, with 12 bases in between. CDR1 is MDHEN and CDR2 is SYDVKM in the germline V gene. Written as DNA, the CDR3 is TGTGCCAGTTTTAGAAGTTTCACAGATACGCAGTATTTT. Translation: CASFRSFTDTQYF.

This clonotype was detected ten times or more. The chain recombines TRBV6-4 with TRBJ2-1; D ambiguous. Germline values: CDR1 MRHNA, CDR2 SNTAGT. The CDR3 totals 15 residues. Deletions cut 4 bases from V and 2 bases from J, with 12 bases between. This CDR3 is CASSAHQEAYNEQFF. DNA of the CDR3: TGTGCCAGCAGTGCCCACCAGGAAGCCTACAATGAGCAGTTCTTC.

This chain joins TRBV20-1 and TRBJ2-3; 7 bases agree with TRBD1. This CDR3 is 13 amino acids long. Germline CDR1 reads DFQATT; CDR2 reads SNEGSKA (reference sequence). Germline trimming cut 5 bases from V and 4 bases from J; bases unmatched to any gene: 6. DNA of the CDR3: TGCAGTGCTGAGGGGGCGGGTTCAGATACGCAGTATTTT. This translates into CSAEGAGSDTQYF.

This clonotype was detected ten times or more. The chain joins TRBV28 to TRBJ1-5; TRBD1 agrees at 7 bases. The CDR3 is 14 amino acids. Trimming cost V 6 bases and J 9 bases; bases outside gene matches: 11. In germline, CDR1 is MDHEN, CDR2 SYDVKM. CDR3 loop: CASSSGGHRSPQHF. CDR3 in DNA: TGTGCCAGCAGCTCAGGGGGGCATAGGTCGCCCCAGCATTTT.

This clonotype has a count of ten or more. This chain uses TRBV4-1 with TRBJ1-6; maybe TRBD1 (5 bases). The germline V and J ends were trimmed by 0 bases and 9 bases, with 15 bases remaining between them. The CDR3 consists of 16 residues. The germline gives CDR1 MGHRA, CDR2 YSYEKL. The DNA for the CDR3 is TGCGCCAGCAGCCAAGAAAGGAAGGGAAGGGGTTCACCCCTCCACTTT. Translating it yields CASSQERKGRGSPLHF.

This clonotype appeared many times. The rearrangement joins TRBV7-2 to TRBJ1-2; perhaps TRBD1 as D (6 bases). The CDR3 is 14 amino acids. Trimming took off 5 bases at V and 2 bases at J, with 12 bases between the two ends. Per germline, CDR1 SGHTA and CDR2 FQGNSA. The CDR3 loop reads CASSRLGGNYGYTF. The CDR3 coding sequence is TGTGCCAGCAGCCGGCTAGGGGGAAACTATGGCTACACCTTC.

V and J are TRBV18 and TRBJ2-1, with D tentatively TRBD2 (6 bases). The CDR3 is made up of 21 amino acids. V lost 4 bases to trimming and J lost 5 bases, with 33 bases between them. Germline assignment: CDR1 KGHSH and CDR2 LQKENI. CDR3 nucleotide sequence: TGTGCCAGCTCACTCTTACCCCAGGTTGGGGACTCGGGTGGCCGGAACAATGAGCAGTTCTTC. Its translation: CASSLLPQVGDSGGRNNEQFF.

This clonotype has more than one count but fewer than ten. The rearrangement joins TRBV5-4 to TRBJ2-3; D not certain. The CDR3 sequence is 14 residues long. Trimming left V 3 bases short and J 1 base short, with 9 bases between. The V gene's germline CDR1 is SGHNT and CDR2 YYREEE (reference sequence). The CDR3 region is CASSSAGGTDTQYF. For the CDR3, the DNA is TGTGCCAGCAGCTCTGCAGGCGGCACAGATACGCAGTATTTT.